A selection of T cell receptor beta chains follows, all from one sample in a study of blood T cell repertoires in COVID-19. Sequencing was performed with immunoSEQ multiplex PCR; in TCRdb, only in-frame clones are kept and a portion is missing. The repertoire holds around 310,000 clones, roughly 89% seen once, with around 0.93% in the top ten. Sequencing was performed on peripheral blood. These receptors all stem from a woman aged 35 to 49 with COVID-19, enrolled during active disease. Both conserved end residues are part of each CDR3. Each record gives: CDR3 length, V gene, CDR3 protein.

len: 11; v_gene: TRBV7-3; CDR3aa: CASSSGGGYTF
len: 15; v_gene: TRBV28; CDR3aa: CASSYSGAGTDTQYF
len: 15; v_gene: TRBV7-2; CDR3aa: CASSLNLGSSYEQYF
len: 15; v_gene: TRBV7-7; CDR3aa: CASSFGTSGYNEQFF
len: 14; v_gene: TRBV27; CDR3aa: CASSGTGGYNEQFF
len: 15; v_gene: TRBV9; CDR3aa: CASSVDSGGSLELFF
len: 15; v_gene: TRBV6-5; CDR3aa: CASSRDRGQDTEAFF
len: 14; v_gene: TRBV28; CDR3aa: CASSSDSPQETQYF
len: 14; v_gene: TRBV10-3; CDR3aa: CAISEQTGKETQYF
len: 13; v_gene: TRBV18; CDR3aa: CASSQGGAGELFF
len: 15; v_gene: TRBV7-2; CDR3aa: CASSLGPSSAYEQYF
len: 14; v_gene: TRBV6-5; CDR3aa: CASKEGTGTYEQYF
len: 16; v_gene: TRBV7-2; CDR3aa: CASSLAGRAGAGELFF
len: 15; v_gene: TRBV11-2; CDR3aa: CASRPTGTAGNTIYF
len: 15; v_gene: TRBV6-6; CDR3aa: CASSYDRGSNQPQHF
len: 17; v_gene: TRBV27; CDR3aa: CASSFRLRARSYNEQFF
len: 13; v_gene: TRBV18; CDR3aa: CASSPGLAGEQYF
len: 16; v_gene: TRBV5-1; CDR3aa: CASSLALAGGLETQYF
len: 14; v_gene: TRBV5-1; CDR3aa: CASSPDRATDTQYF
len: 14; v_gene: TRBV6-1; CDR3aa: CASSESRGILQAFF
len: 18; v_gene: TRBV28; CDR3aa: CASSLPGQLGSSNYGYTF
len: 20; v_gene: TRBV7-3; CDR3aa: CASSLLGWREAVPSYNEQFF
len: 14; v_gene: TRBV9; CDR3aa: CASSVSTGGGELFF
len: 15; v_gene: TRBV5-6; CDR3aa: CASSYNRGLREKLFF
len: 14; v_gene: TRBV5-1; CDR3aa: CASSVLTGSSEAFF
len: 17; v_gene: TRBV19; CDR3aa: CASSPEHRDNPIHGQFF
len: 15; v_gene: TRBV14; CDR3aa: CASSLRTGRNTEAFF
len: 14; v_gene: TRBV10-3; CDR3aa: CATRGPVSNQPQHF
len: 15; v_gene: TRBV7-2; CDR3aa: CASSLGQGTYYEQYF
len: 16; v_gene: TRBV18; CDR3aa: CASSPAGTGINSPLHF
len: 17; v_gene: TRBV9; CDR3aa: CASSVFLGDGPNNEQFF
len: 14; v_gene: TRBV6-6; CDR3aa: CASSTGDGNYGYTF
len: 14; v_gene: TRBV11-2; CDR3aa: CASSPWRAEETQYF
len: 16; v_gene: TRBV6-2/TRBV6-3; CDR3aa: CASSYRGAGGNQPQHF
len: 13; v_gene: TRBV28; CDR3aa: CAGTSGVQETQYF
len: 15; v_gene: TRBV19; CDR3aa: CASSIGRQGGNTIYF
len: 15; v_gene: TRBV5-1; CDR3aa: CASSPGLAGVWGQFF
len: 16; v_gene: TRBV9; CDR3aa: CASSVRGTPRDEKLFF
len: 18; v_gene: TRBV6-2/TRBV6-3; CDR3aa: CASSLWTSGVSSYNEQFF
len: 12; v_gene: TRBV28; CDR3aa: CASSPPADTQYF
len: 11; v_gene: TRBV3-1/TRBV3-2; CDR3aa: CASSQGKLQFF
len: 12; v_gene: TRBV2; CDR3aa: CASSLFNNEQFF
len: 15; v_gene: TRBV28; CDR3aa: CASSLSAGGPDTQYF
len: 14; v_gene: TRBV28; CDR3aa: CASRPGFFNYGYTF
len: 16; v_gene: TRBV19; CDR3aa: CASSGNHGQKTGELFF
len: 13; v_gene: TRBV7-2; CDR3aa: CASSLSPNEKLFF
len: 16; v_gene: TRBV28; CDR3aa: CASSLMRGLGNQPQHF
len: 14; v_gene: TRBV7-9; CDR3aa: CASSPNRLSDTQYF
len: 18; v_gene: TRBV21-1; CDR3aa: CASSKFRQGHLSGNTIYF
len: 14; v_gene: TRBV5-4; CDR3aa: CASSLDRGTYGYTF
len: 16; v_gene: TRBV11-3; CDR3aa: CASSLETSGSSDTQYF
len: 15; v_gene: TRBV7-9; CDR3aa: CASSLADTVNTEAFF
len: 17; v_gene: TRBV6-2/TRBV6-3; CDR3aa: CASSYPSGRGGQETQYF
len: 15; v_gene: TRBV5-4; CDR3aa: CASSLGTSGNNEQFF
len: 14; v_gene: TRBV6-2/TRBV6-3; CDR3aa: CASSFPHSNQPQHF
len: 14; v_gene: TRBV19; CDR3aa: CASSLPRENEKLFF
len: 18; v_gene: TRBV6-1; CDR3aa: CASSAGTVLAGNTGELFF
len: 14; v_gene: TRBV28; CDR3aa: CATLGGLGMNEQFF